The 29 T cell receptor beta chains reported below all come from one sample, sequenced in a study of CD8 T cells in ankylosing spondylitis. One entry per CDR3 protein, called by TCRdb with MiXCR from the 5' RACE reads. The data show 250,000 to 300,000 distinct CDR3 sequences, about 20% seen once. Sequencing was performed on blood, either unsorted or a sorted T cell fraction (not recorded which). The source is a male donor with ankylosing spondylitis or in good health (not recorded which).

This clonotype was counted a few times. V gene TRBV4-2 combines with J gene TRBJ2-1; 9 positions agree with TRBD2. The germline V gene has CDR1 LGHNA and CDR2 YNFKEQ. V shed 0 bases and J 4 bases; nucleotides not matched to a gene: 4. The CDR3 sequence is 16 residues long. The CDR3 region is CASSQDLAGVYNEQFF. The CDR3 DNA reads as TGTGCCAGCAGCCAAGATTTAGCGGGGGTGTACAATGAGCAGTTCTTC.

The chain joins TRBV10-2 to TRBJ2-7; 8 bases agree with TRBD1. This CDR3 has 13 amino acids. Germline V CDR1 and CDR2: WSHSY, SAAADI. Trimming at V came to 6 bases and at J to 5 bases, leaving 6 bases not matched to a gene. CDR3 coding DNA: TGCGCCAGCAGATCGGACAGGGCCCACGAGCAGTACGTC. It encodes CASRSDRAHEQYV.

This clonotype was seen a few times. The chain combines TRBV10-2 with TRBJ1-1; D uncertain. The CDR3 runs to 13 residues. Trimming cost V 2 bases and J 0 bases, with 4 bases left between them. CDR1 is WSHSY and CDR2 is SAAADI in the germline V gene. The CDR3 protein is CASSEAMNTEAFF. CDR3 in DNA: TGCGCCAGCAGTGAGGCGATGAACACTGAAGCTTTCTTT.

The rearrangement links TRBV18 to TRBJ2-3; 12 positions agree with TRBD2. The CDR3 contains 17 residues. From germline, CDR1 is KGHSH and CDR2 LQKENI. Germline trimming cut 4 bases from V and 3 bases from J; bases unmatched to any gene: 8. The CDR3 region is CASSLTGLAGRTDTQYF. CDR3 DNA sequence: TGTGCCAGCTCACTAACAGGACTAGCGGGAAGGACAGATACGCAGTATTTT.

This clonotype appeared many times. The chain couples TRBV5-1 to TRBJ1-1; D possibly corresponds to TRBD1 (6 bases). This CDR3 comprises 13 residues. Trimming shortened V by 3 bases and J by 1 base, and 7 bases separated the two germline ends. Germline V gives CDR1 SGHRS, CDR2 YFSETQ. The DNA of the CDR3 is TGCGCCAGCAGCTCGGGACAGAACACTGAAGCTTTCTTT. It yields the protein CASSSGQNTEAFF. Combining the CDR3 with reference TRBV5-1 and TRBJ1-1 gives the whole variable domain KAGVTQTPRYLIKTRGQQVTLSCSPISGHRSVSWYQQTPGQGLQFLFEYFSETQRNKGNFPGRFSGRQFSNSRSEMNVSTLELGDSALYLCASSSGQNTEAFFGQGTRLTVV.

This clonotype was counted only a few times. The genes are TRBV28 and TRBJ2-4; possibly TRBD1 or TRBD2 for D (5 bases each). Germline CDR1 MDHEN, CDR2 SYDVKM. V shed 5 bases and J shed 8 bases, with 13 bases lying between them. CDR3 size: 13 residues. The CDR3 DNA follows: TGTGCCAGCAGTAAACCGGGACCGGACATTCAGTACTTC. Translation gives CASSKPGPDIQYF.

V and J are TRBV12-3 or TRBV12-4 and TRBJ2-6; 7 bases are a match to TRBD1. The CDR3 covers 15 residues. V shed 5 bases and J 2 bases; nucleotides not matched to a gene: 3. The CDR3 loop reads CASSDRATGANVLTF. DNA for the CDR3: TGTGCCAGCAGTGACAGGGCCACTGGGGCCAACGTCCTGACTTTC.

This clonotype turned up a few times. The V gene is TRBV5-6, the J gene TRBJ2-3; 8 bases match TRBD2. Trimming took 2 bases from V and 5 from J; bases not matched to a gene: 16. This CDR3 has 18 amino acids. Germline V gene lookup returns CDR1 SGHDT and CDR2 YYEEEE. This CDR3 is CASSLVAKREPGEDTQYF. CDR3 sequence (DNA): TGTGCCAGCAGCTTAGTAGCAAAGCGGGAGCCGGGGGAAGATACGCAGTATTTT.

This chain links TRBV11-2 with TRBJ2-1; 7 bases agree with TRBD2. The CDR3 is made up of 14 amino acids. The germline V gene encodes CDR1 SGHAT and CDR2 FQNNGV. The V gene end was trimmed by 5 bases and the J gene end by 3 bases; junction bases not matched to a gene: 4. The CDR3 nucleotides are TGTGCCAGCAGCCTTCAGCGGGACTACAATGAGCAGTTCTTC. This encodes CASSLQRDYNEQFF.

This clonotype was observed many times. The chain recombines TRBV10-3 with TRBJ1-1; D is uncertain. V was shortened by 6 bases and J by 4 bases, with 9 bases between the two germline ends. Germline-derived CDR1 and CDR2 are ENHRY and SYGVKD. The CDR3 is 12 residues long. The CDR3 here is CAIREVGTEAFF. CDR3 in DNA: TGTGCCATCAGGGAGGTAGGCACTGAAGCTTTCTTT.

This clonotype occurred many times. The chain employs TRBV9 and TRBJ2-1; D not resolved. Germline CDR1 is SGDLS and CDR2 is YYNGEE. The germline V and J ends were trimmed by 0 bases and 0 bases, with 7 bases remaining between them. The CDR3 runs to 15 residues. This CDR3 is CASSVDALSYNEQFF. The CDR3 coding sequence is TGTGCCAGCAGCGTAGATGCCCTCTCCTACAATGAGCAGTTCTTC. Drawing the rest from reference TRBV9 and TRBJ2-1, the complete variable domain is DSGVTQTPKHLITATGQRVTLRCSPRSGDLSVYWYQQSLDQGLQFLIQYYNGEERAKGNILERFSAQQFPDLHSELNLSSLELGDSALYFCASSVDALSYNEQFFGPGTRLTVL.

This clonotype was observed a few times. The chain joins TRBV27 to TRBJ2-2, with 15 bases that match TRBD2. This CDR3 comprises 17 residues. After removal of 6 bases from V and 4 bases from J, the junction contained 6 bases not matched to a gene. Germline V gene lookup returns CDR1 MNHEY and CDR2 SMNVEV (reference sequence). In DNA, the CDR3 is TGTGCCAGCAGACGTGGACTAGCGGGAGGGGTCACCGGGGAGCTGTTTTTT. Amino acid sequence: CASRRGLAGGVTGELFF.

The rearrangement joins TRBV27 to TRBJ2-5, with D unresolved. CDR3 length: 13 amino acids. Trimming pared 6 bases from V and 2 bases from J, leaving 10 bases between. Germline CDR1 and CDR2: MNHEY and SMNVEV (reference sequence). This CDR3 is CASRDGPQETQYF. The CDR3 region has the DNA TGTGCCAGCAGAGACGGTCCTCAAGAGACCCAGTACTTC.

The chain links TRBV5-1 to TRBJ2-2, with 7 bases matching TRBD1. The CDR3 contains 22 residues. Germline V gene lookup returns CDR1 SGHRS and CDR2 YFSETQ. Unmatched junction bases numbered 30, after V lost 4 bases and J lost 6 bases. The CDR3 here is CASSPTIKIIEGAEPWSGELFF. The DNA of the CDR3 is TGCGCCAGCAGCCCAACCATCAAGATTATTGAGGGGGCAGAACCGTGGTCCGGGGAGCTGTTTTTT.

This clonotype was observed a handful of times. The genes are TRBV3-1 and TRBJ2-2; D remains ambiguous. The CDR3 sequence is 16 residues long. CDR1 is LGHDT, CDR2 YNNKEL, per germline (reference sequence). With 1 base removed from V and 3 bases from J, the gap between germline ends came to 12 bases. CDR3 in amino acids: CASSQGAAWDTGELFF. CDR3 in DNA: TGTGCCAGCAGCCAAGGTGCGGCGTGGGACACCGGGGAGCTGTTTTTT.

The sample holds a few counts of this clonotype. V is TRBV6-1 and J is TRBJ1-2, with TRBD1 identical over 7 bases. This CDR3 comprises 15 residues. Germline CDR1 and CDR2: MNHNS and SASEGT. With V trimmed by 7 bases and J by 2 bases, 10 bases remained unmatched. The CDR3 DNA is TGTGCCAGCATTCGGGGAGGGGGCGAGAACTATGGCTACACCTTC. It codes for CASIRGGGENYGYTF.

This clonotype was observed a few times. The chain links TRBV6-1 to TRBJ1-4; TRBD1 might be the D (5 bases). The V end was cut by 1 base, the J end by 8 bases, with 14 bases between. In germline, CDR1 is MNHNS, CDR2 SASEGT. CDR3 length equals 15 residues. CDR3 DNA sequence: TGTGCCAGCAGTGAAGGGTCCGGGGCTGGGGAAAAACTGTTTTTT. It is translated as CASSEGSGAGEKLFF.

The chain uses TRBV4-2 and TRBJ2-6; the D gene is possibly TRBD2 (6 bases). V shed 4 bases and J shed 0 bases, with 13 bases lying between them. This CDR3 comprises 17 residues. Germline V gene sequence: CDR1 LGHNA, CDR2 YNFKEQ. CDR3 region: CASSPPGESSGANVLTF. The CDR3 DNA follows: TGTGCCAGCAGCCCCCCGGGGGAGAGCTCTGGGGCCAACGTCCTGACTTTC.

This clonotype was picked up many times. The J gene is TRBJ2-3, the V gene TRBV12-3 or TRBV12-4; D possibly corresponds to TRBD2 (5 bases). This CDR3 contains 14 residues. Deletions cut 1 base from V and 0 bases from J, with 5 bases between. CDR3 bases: TGTGCCAGCAGTTTAGGACTAAGCACAGATACGCAGTATTTT. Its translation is CASSLGLSTDTQYF.

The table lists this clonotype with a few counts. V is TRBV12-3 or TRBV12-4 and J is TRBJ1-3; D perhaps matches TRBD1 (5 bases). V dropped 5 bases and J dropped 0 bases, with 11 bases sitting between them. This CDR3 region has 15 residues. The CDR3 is CASSRGTLSGNTIYF. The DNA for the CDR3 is TGTGCCAGCAGTAGGGGCACCCTCTCTGGAAACACCATATATTTT.

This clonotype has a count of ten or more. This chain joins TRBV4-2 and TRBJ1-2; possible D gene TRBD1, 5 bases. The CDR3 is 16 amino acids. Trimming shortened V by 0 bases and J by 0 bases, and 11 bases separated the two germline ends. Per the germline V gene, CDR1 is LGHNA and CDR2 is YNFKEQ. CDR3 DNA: TGTGCCAGCAGCCAAGACGACAGCCTCGCTAACTATGGCTACACCTTC. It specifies CASSQDDSLANYGYTF.

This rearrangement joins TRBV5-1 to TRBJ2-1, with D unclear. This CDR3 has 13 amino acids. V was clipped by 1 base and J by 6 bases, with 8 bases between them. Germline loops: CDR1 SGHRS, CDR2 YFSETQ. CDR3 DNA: TGCGCCAGCAGCTTGACCCCTCTCAATGAGCAGTTCTTC. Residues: CASSLTPLNEQFF.

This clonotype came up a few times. The CDR3 here is CATSRGDSKADTQYF. Written as DNA, the CDR3 is TGTGCCACCAGCCGGGGCGATTCCAAAGCGGATACGCAGTATTTT. This chain joins TRBV15 and TRBJ2-3; D assignment may be TRBD1 or TRBD2 (5 bases each). The CDR3 loop spans 15 amino acids. Per germline, CDR1 LNHNV and CDR2 YYDKDF (reference sequence). Trimming took 5 bases from V and 6 from J, leaving 18 bases between them.

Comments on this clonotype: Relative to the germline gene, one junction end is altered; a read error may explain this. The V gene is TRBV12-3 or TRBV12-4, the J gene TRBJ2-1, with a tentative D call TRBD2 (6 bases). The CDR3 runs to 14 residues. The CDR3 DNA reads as TGTGCCAGCAGTCTAGCGTTCTCCTACAATGAGCAGTTCTTC. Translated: CASSLAFSYNEQFF.

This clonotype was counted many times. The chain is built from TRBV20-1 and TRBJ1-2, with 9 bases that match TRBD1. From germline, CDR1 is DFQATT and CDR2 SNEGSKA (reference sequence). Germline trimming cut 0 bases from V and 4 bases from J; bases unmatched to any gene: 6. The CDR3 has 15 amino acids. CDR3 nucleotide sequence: TGCAGTGCTAGAGATCCACAGGGGGCGGTCTATGGCTACACCTTC. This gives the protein CSARDPQGAVYGYTF.

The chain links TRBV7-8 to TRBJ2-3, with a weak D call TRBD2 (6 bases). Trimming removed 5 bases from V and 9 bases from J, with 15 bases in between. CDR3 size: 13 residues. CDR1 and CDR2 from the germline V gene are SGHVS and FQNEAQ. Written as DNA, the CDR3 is TGTGCCAGCAGCCGAGAGGGACTTTTGACGCAGTATTTT. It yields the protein CASSREGLLTQYF. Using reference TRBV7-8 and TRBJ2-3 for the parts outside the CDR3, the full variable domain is GAGVSQSPRYKVAKRGQDVALRCDPISGHVSLFWYQQALGQGPEFLTYFQNEAQLDKSGLPSDRFFAERPEGSVSTLKIQRTQQEDSAVYLCASSREGLLTQYFGPGTRLTVL.

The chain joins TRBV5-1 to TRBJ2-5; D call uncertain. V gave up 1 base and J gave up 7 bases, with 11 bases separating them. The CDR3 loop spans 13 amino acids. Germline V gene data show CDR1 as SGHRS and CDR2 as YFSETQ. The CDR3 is CASSLSEDGTQYF. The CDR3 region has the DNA TGCGCCAGCAGCTTGTCAGAAGATGGGACCCAGTACTTC.

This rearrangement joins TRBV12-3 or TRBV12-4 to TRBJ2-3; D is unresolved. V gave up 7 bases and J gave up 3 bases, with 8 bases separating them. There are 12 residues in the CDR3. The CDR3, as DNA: TGTGCCAGCACCCGGGTTACAGATACGCAGTATTTT. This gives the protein CASTRVTDTQYF.

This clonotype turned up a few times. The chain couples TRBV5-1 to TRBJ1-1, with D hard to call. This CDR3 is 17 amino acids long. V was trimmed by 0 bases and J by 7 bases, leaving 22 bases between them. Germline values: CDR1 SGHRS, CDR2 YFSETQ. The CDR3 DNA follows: TGCGCCAGCAGCTTGGGGCGGAATACGAACACTATGATTGAAGCTTTCTTT. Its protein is CASSLGRNTNTMIEAFF.